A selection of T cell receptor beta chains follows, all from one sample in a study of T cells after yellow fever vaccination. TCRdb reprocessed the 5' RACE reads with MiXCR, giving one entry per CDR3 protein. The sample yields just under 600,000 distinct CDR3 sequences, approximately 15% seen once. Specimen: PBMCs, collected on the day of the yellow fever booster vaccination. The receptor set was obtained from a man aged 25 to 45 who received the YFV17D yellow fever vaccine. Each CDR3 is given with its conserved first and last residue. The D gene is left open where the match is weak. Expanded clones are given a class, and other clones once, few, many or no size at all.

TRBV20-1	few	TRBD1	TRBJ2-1	CSAIDRDPYNEQFF	TGCAGTGCGATAGACAGGGACCCCTACAATGAGCAGTTCTTC
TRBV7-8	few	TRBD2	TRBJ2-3	CASSPIAGRADTQYF	TGTGCCAGCAGCCCGATAGCGGGAAGGGCAGATACGCAGTATTTT
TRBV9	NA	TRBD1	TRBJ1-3	CASSVEKEGAGGNTIYF	TGTGCCAGCAGCGTAGAAAAGGAGGGGGCGGGAGGAAACACCATATATTTT
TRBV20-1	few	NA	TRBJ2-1	CSASFGLISSYNEQFF	TGCAGTGCTAGCTTTGGACTTATAAGCTCCTACAATGAGCAGTTCTTC
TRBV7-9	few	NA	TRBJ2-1	CASRQGVGQFF	TGTGCCAGCAGACAGGGCGTGGGGCAGTTCTTC
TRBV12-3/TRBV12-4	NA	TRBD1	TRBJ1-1	CASSKDRRNTEAFF	TGTGCCAGCAGTAAGGACAGGAGGAACACTGAAGCTTTCTTT
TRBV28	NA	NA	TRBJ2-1	CASSNPRRGLNHEQFF	TGTGCCAGCAGTAACCCCCGGCGGGGCCTTAATCATGAGCAGTTCTTC
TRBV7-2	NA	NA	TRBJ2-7	CASRPSAATYEQYF	TGTGCCAGCAGGCCATCGGCCGCAACCTACGAGCAGTACTTC
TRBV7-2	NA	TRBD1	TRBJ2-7	CASSPRQGSSEEQYF	TGTGCCAGCAGCCCCCGACAGGGGTCGTCCGAGGAGCAGTACTTC
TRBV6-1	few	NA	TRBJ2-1	CASSPRKVGNEQFF	TGTGCCAGCAGCCCACGGAAGGTCGGCAATGAGCAGTTCTTC
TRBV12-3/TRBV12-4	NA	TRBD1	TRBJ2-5	CASSFGVSPQGSETQYF	TGTGCCAGCAGTTTCGGGGTATCCCCACAGGGGTCAGAGACCCAGTACTTC
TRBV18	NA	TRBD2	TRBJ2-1	CASSPTGAIAGNEQFF	TGTGCCAGCTCACCGACGGGGGCGATAGCGGGGAATGAGCAGTTCTTC
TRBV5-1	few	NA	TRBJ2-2	CASSFGPRESFPGELFF	TGCGCCAGCAGCTTCGGACCTCGGGAGAGCTTTCCCGGGGAGCTGTTTTTT
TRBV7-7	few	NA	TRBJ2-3	CASSLASGSGTDTQYF	TGTGCCAGCAGCTTAGCTTCCGGGAGCGGGACAGATACGCAGTATTTT
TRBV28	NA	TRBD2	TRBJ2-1	CASSLPGRRTSGRSYNEQFF	TGTGCCAGCAGTTTACCGGGACGGAGGACTAGCGGGAGATCCTACAATGAGCAGTTCTTC
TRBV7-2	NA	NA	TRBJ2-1	CASSRGLRNEQFF	TGTGCCAGCAGCCGGGGACTGCGCAATGAGCAGTTCTTC
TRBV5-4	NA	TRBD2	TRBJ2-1	CASSNGGGRDNEQFF	TGTGCCAGCAGCAACGGGGGGGGTCGAGACAATGAGCAGTTCTTC
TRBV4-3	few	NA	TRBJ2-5	CASSQTIDSLAQYF	TGCGCCAGCAGCCAGACCATCGACAGCTTGGCCCAGTACTTC
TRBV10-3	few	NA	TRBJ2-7	CAISDREGPRDYEQYF	TGTGCCATCAGTGATCGGGAAGGGCCAAGAGATTACGAGCAGTACTTC
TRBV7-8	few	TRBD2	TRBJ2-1	CASSLPGLGSDNEQFF	TGTGCCAGCAGCTTACCGGGACTAGGCAGCGACAATGAGCAGTTCTTC